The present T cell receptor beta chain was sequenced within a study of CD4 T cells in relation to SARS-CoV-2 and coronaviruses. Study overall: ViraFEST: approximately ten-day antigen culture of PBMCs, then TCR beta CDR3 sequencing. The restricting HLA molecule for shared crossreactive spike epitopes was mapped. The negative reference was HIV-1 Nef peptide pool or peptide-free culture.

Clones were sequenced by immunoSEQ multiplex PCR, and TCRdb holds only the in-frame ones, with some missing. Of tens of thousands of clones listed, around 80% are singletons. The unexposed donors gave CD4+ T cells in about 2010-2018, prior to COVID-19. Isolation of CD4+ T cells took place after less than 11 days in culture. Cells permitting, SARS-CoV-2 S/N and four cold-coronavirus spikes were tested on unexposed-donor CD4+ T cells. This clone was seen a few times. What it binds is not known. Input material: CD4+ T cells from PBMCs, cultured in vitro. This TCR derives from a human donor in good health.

Here the CDR3 DNA reads TGTGCCAGCAGCGTAGTGGCAGGGCTAGGTGGCTACACCTTC. This encodes CASSVVAGLGGYTF. V usage is TRBV9 and J usage is TRBJ1-2; tentative D call: TRBD1 (5 bases). Germline V gene lookup returns CDR1 SGDLS and CDR2 YYNGEE. There are 14 residues in the CDR3. V lost 0 bases and J 7 bases, leaving 13 bases between the germline ends.